The clone carrying this T cell receptor beta chain appeared once. In the original processing: Amplification of reference gene primers provided the estimated nucleated cell counts. Clones were sequenced by immunoSEQ multiplex PCR, and TCRdb holds only the in-frame ones, with some missing. The V and J calls and clone size are taken from that table; D and trimming were inferred from the DNA. The sample lists under 200,000 clones, about 87% seen once, with approximately 24% in the top ten. The V and J ends lost 6 bases and 4 bases, in that order; junction bases with no gene match: 5. CDR3 length equals 13 residues. Per germline, CDR1 ENHRY and CDR2 SYGVKD. The data stem from a study of blood T cell repertoires in COVID-19. About the study: Spain, Italy and the United States supplied samples that represented acute and convalescent COVID-19. T cells, B-cell-depleted T cells, or PBMCs provided the cDNA or gDNA that served as material.

The source is a man aged 55-75 years with acute or convalescent COVID-19. What was sequenced was peripheral blood. J is TRBJ2-5 and V is TRBV10-3, with 7 bases fitting TRBD1. The DNA of the CDR3 is TGTGCCATCAGCACAGGGGACGGAGAGACCCAGTACTTC. It yields the protein CAISTGDGETQYF.